This TCR beta chain stems from a study of Graves' ophthalmopathy and Graves' hyperthyroidism. Study findings and constraints: Ophthalmopathy could be told apart from stable hyperthyroidism by a 13-signature model (approximately 90% sensitivity, about 81% specificity).

Ten or more counts support this clonotype. The target antigen is unknown. No conserved phenylalanine or tryptophan is present at the end of the CDR3, so a read error is the likely explanation. The sequenced template was RNA, covering the TCR beta CDR3 region. HTBI primers were used in a first-round RT-PCR, which preceded a second-round multiplex PCR. TCRdb recomputed calls from the multiplex PCR reads with MiXCR, one row per CDR3 protein. There are a few hundred thousand distinct CDR3 sequences in the sample; under 20% occur only once, and approximately 13% lies in the top ten. V lost 1 base, J lost 8 bases, and 17 bases lay in between. The CDR3 runs 15 residues. Germline V gene lookup returns CDR1 SGHTA and CDR2 FQGNSA.

Sequenced material: peripheral blood. This rearrangement joins TRBV7-2 to TRBJ1-1; a possible D gene is TRBD1 (5 bases). This clonotype was obtained from an adult man with Graves' ophthalmopathy. The CDR3 DNA sequence: TGTGCCAGCAGCTTAGAGGGTACGGGGACGAGGGAAGCTTTCCTT. Amino acid sequence: CASSLEGTGTREAFL.